The rows below give T cell receptor beta chains drawn from one sample of a study of PD-1 blockade in classical Hodgkin lymphoma. Assay used: immunoSEQ multiplex PCR; TCRdb lists only in-frame clones, some missing. The sample has some 93,000 clones, about 83% seen once. This sample comprised peripheral blood mononuclear cells (PBMCs), obtained before the fourth cycle of nivolumab. The receptors shown here come from a human donor with classical Hodgkin lymphoma. The CDR3 runs from the conserved cysteine through the conserved F or W. Each record gives: J gene, D gene, clone size, V gene, CDR3 DNA, CDR3 protein. The D gene is left open where the match is weak. Part of the rows lack a size; the others show once, few, many or a class for expanded clones.

J gene: TRBJ2-5
D gene: NA
clone size: NA
V gene: TRBV19
CDR3 DNA: TGTGCCAGTAGTATGAGGGTTGGGGAGACCCAGTACTTC
CDR3 protein: CASSMRVGETQYF

J gene: TRBJ1-1
D gene: NA
clone size: NA
V gene: TRBV6-4
CDR3 DNA: TGTGCCAGCAGTGACTCGAACCGGGGCACTGAAGCTTTCTTT
CDR3 protein: CASSDSNRGTEAFF

J gene: TRBJ2-7
D gene: TRBD1
clone size: few
V gene: TRBV30
CDR3 DNA: TGTGCCTGGAGTACAGGGGCTCGCGAGCAGTACTTC
CDR3 protein: CAWSTGAREQYF

J gene: TRBJ2-4
D gene: NA
clone size: NA
V gene: TRBV29-1
CDR3 DNA: TGCAGCGCCGCGGGTGGGACGGGCAAAAACGTTCAGTACTTC
CDR3 protein: CSAAGGTGKNVQYF

J gene: TRBJ2-1
D gene: NA
clone size: NA
V gene: TRBV30
CDR3 DNA: TGTGCCTGGAGTGTACAAGCGGATCCTTACAATGAGCAGTTCTTC
CDR3 protein: CAWSVQADPYNEQFF

J gene: TRBJ2-2
D gene: NA
clone size: NA
V gene: TRBV2
CDR3 DNA: TGTGCCAGCAGTGGTCAGGGGTCCGGGGAGCTGTTTTTT
CDR3 protein: CASSGQGSGELFF

J gene: TRBJ1-4
D gene: NA
clone size: NA
V gene: TRBV5-5
CDR3 DNA: TGTGCCAGCAGCCCCCAAAGCGCAACTAATGAAAAACTGTTTTTT
CDR3 protein: CASSPQSATNEKLFF

J gene: TRBJ2-2
D gene: TRBD2
clone size: once
V gene: TRBV7-2
CDR3 DNA: TGTGCCAGCAGCCGCCTGCGGACTAGCGGGAGTACCGGGGAGCTGTTTTTT
CDR3 protein: CASSRLRTSGSTGELFF

J gene: TRBJ2-1
D gene: NA
clone size: NA
V gene: TRBV29-1
CDR3 DNA: TGCAGCGTTTCCGAACAGGTCCTGGATGAGCAGTTCTTC
CDR3 protein: CSVSEQVLDEQFF

J gene: TRBJ1-1
D gene: NA
clone size: NA
V gene: TRBV6-5
CDR3 DNA: TGTGCCAGCAGCTCCACCGCGGGCCTTCCCACCAGAGCTTTCTTT
CDR3 protein: CASSSTAGLPTRAFF